Presented here are 32 T cell receptor beta chains from one specimen sequenced in a study of post-analysis software for immune sequencing data. Findings of the study overall: Comparison of patients with controls showed five TRBV segments more frequent in patients, TRBV5-6, TRBV5-1 and TRBV20-1 among them.

The authors incorporated unique molecular identifiers into the TCR beta cDNA libraries. MiXCR was run by TCRdb on the PCR reads, yielding one entry per CDR3 protein. The table includes 250,000 to 300,000 distinct CDR3 sequences, less than 40% detected once. These TCRs are of unknown antigen specificity. The source material was blood. These receptor sequences come from a girl between 5 and 17 years old with multiple sclerosis.

This clonotype was detected many times. V usage is TRBV5-1 and J usage is TRBJ2-1, with 8 bases matching TRBD2. Looked up from germline, CDR1 is SGHRS and CDR2 is YFSETQ. V lost 1 base and J lost 0; bases outside the gene matches: 6. This CDR3 spans 17 amino acids. The CDR3 reads CASSLKGGGSSYNEQFF. DNA for the CDR3: TGCGCCAGCAGCTTGAAAGGCGGGGGGAGCTCCTACAATGAGCAGTTCTTC.

In the case of this clonotype: One base away lies a much larger clone, so this may be a sequencing read error. Likely a read error: the CDR3 ends without its conserved phenylalanine or tryptophan. The chain links TRBV5-1 to TRBJ2-5; 8 bases line up with TRBD1. The CDR3 is 16 amino acids. Germline V gene data show CDR1 as SGHRS and CDR2 as YFSETQ. The trim removed 4 bases at V and 0 bases at J, leaving 8 bases unmatched. The CDR3 DNA follows: TGCGCCAGCAGCGTTGGGACAGGCGGCGACCAAGAGACCCAGTACGTC. Translating gives CASSVGTGGDQETQYV.

Only a few counts were recorded for this clonotype. The rearrangement joins TRBV9 to TRBJ2-7; no definite D call. The CDR3 totals 13 residues. Germline assignment: CDR1 SGDLS and CDR2 YYNGEE. Trimming took 0 bases from V and 7 from J, leaving 11 bases between them. The CDR3 region has the DNA TGTGCCAGCAGCGTAGGGGTATCCAATGAGCAGTACTTC. It yields the protein CASSVGVSNEQYF.

In its sample, this clonotype was seen a few times. The CDR3 protein is CASSFGGAAYNEQYF. In DNA, the CDR3 is TGTGCCAGCAGCTTCGGGGGGGCTGCCTACAATGAGCAGTACTTC. The chain combines TRBV7-3 with TRBJ2-5, with 8 bases fitting TRBD2. The CDR3 covers 15 residues. Germline assignment: CDR1 SGHTA and CDR2 FQGTGA. Trimming took 3 bases from V and 11 from J; bases not matched to a gene: 14.

This clonotype was found many times. The rearrangement uses TRBV12-3 or TRBV12-4 and TRBJ2-5; 8 nucleotides agree with TRBD2. There are 16 residues in the CDR3. Losses at the gene ends were 3 bases for V and 4 bases for J; bases not matched to a gene: 10. CDR3 region: CASSLLPGGAGETQYF. CDR3 in DNA: TGTGCCAGCAGTTTGTTGCCCGGGGGGGCTGGAGAGACCCAGTACTTC.

This chain joins TRBV3-1 and TRBJ2-5, with D perhaps given as TRBD1 or TRBD2 (6 bases each). The CDR3 runs 15 residues. The germline CDR1 and CDR2 sequences are LGHDT and YNNKEL (reference sequence). Deletions cut 2 bases from V and 11 bases from J, with 21 bases between. Here the CDR3 DNA reads TGTGCCAGCAGCCAACCAGGGCAGGGGAGGAATGAGCAGTACTTC. Amino acid sequence: CASSQPGQGRNEQYF.

This chain joins TRBV14 and TRBJ1-2; D not certain. The CDR3 runs 14 residues. Germline V CDR1 and CDR2: SGHDN, FVKESK. Trimming took off 1 base at V and 0 bases at J, with 6 bases between the two ends. In nucleotides, the CDR3 is TGTGCCAGCAGCCAAGCCTTGACTAACTATGGCTACACCTTC. It translates to CASSQALTNYGYTF.

J is TRBJ2-5 and V is TRBV5-1; TRBD2 matches at 8 bases. TRBJ2-7 matches the DNA end more closely, so the J call is doubtful. The CDR3 runs to 14 residues. Germline CDR1 SGHRS, CDR2 YFSETQ. Written as DNA, the CDR3 is TGCGCCAGCAGCGCACTAGCGGCAACCTACGAGCAGTACTTC. Its translation: CASSALAATYEQYF.

This chain uses TRBV30 with TRBJ2-3; the match to TRBD2 covers 10 bases. Trimming took 1 base from V and 2 from J; bases not matched to a gene: 15. Germline CDR1 is GTSNPN and CDR2 is SVGIG (reference sequence). The CDR3 is 19 residues long. The CDR3 is CAWSAYVRLAGHSTDTQYF. For the CDR3, the DNA is TGTGCCTGGAGTGCCTACGTTCGACTAGCGGGCCATTCCACAGATACGCAGTATTTT.

This clonotype was seen ten or more times. The chain joins TRBV3-1 to TRBJ1-1; tentatively, D is TRBD1 (5 bases). The V end was cut by 4 bases, the J end by 0 bases, with 12 bases between. CDR1 and CDR2 (germline): LGHDT, YNNKEL (reference sequence). The CDR3 runs 15 residues. The DNA for the CDR3 is TGTGCCAGCAGCCCCACCACGGGGGTGAACACTGAAGCTTTCTTT. This translates into CASSPTTGVNTEAFF.

This clonotype came up a few times. This chain connects TRBV28 to TRBJ1-1; D remains ambiguous. This CDR3 is 11 amino acids long. Germline V gives CDR1 MDHEN, CDR2 SYDVKM. V was shortened by 6 bases and J by 8 bases, with 10 bases between the two germline ends. This CDR3 is CASSTFGEAFF. The CDR3 nucleotides are TGTGCCAGCAGCACGTTTGGGGAAGCTTTCTTT. The variable domain in full, with the rest retrieved from reference TRBV28 and TRBJ1-1, is DVKVTQSSRYLVKRTGEKVFLECVQDMDHENMFWYRQDPGLGLRLIYFSYDVKMKEKGDIPEGYSVSREKKERFSLILESASTNQTSMYLCASSTFGEAFFGQGTRLTVV.

This clonotype was counted a few times. This sequence joins TRBV25-1 and TRBJ1-5; TRBD1 matches 8 bases. J was trimmed by 0 bases and V by 2 bases; bases with no gene match: 6. Germline V gene lookup returns CDR1 MGHDK and CDR2 SYGVNS. There are 17 residues in the CDR3. CDR3 bases: TGTGCCAGCAGTGAACCGGAACAGGGGGATAGCAATCAGCCCCAGCATTTT. This translates into CASSEPEQGDSNQPQHF.

The V call is TRBV4-3, the J call TRBJ1-6; D gene uncertain. The CDR3 runs 14 residues. Trimming stripped 0 bases from V and 10 bases from J, with 10 bases between. Germline lookup yields CDR1 LGHNA and CDR2 YSLEER. For the CDR3, the DNA is TGCGCCAGCAGCCAAGATGGCAGTGGGTCACCCCTCCACTTT. Residues: CASSQDGSGSPLHF.

The CDR3 DNA follows: TGTGCCTGGGGAGGGTTGTGGGCAGATACGCAGTATTTT. It specifies CAWGGLWADTQYF. The chain links TRBV30 to TRBJ2-3; D might be TRBD2 (6 bases). V lost 5 bases and J 4 bases, leaving 13 bases between the germline ends. This CDR3 spans 13 amino acids. In germline, CDR1 is GTSNPN, CDR2 SVGIG (reference sequence).

Many counts were recorded for this clonotype. V and J are TRBV5-1 and TRBJ1-1, with 10 bases fitting TRBD1. V lost 0 bases to trimming and J lost 11 bases; unmatched junction nucleotides: 7. Germline assignment: CDR1 SGHRS and CDR2 YFSETQ. The CDR3 runs 14 residues. The CDR3 sequence: CASSLGQGASGAFF. CDR3 nucleotide sequence: TGCGCCAGCAGCTTGGGACAGGGGGCCTCCGGGGCTTTCTTT.

The chain is built from TRBV3-1 and TRBJ2-2; D possibly uses TRBD1 or TRBD2 (5 bases each). Germline values: CDR1 LGHDT, CDR2 YNNKEL (reference sequence). V gave up 4 bases and J gave up 9 bases, with 9 bases separating them. The CDR3 contains 12 residues. The CDR3 loop is CASSPRDRELFF. In DNA, the CDR3 is TGTGCCAGCAGCCCCAGGGACCGGGAGCTGTTTTTT.

This clonotype has ten or more counts. This chain's CDR3 is CATSGELAGGNEQFF. In DNA form, the CDR3 reads TGTGCCACCAGTGGCGAACTCGCGGGAGGCAATGAGCAGTTCTTC. The chain couples TRBV24-1 to TRBJ2-1; 8 bases are a match to TRBD2. Germline V gene lookup returns CDR1 KGHDR and CDR2 SFDVKD. CDR3 size: 15 residues. The J segment lost 6 bases and the V segment lost 5 bases, leaving 8 bases of the junction unmatched.

The chain links TRBV7-2 to TRBJ2-7; TRBD2 is a possible D gene (6 bases). Trimming took off 2 bases at V and 7 bases at J, with 18 bases between the two ends. Germline CDR1 and CDR2: SGHTA and FQGNSA. The CDR3 contains 15 residues. The CDR3 sequence is CASSLMAGRGNEQYF. The CDR3 coding sequence is TGTGCCAGCAGCTTAATGGCGGGGCGAGGCAATGAGCAGTACTTC.

This clonotype came up a few times. This clone may be a read error of a much larger clone one base away. The gene calls are TRBV6-4 and TRBJ1-5; tentative D call: TRBD1 (5 bases). Trimming removed 8 bases at V and 1 base at J, with 12 bases between. Per the germline V gene, CDR1 is MRHNA and CDR2 is SNTAGT. This CDR3 comprises 14 residues. The CDR3 DNA reads as TGTGCCAGCCGCCCCGACAGAAGCAATCAGCCCCAGCATTTT. Translated: CASRPDRSNQPQHF.

The chain has TRBV6-5 and TRBJ1-1; a weak D match, TRBD1 (5 bases). CDR3 length equals 14 residues. Trimming left V 4 bases short and J 3 bases short, with 12 bases between. CDR1 and CDR2 (germline): MNHEY, SVGAGI. The DNA for the CDR3 is TGTGCCAGCAGTTCCATGGGGGGTGACACTGAAGCTTTCTTT. This translates into CASSSMGGDTEAFF.

This clonotype was detected many times. The chain uses TRBV5-1 and TRBJ2-6; 7 nucleotides align to TRBD1. V dropped 3 bases and J dropped 0; count of bases not matched to a gene: 9. The CDR3 covers 18 residues. CDR1 SGHRS and CDR2 YFSETQ come from the germline V gene. The CDR3 DNA is TGCGCCAGCAGCTCCGGGCGGACAGGTCCCTCTGGGGCCAACGTCCTGACTTTC. The encoded protein is CASSSGRTGPSGANVLTF.

The CDR3 loop reads CAGGVSNQPQHF. DNA for the CDR3: TGTGCCGGAGGGGTTAGCAATCAGCCCCAGCATTTT. The V gene is TRBV6-1, the J gene TRBJ1-5; a weak D match, TRBD1 (5 bases). The germline gives CDR1 MNHNS, CDR2 SASEGT. V lost 11 bases to trimming and J lost 0 bases, with 8 bases between them. There are 12 residues in the CDR3.

This clonotype showed up just a few times. This chain uses TRBV20-1 with TRBJ1-5; perhaps TRBD1 as D (6 bases). There are 12 residues in the CDR3. CDR1 is DFQATT, CDR2 SNEGSKA, per germline (reference sequence). V shed 3 bases and J shed 5 bases, with 8 bases lying between them. CDR3 residues: CSARDSDQPQHF. The CDR3 nucleotides read TGCAGTGCTAGGGACAGCGATCAGCCCCAGCATTTT.

V is TRBV5-1 and J is TRBJ2-2; D possibly matches TRBD1 or TRBD2 (5 bases each). V was clipped by 4 bases and J by 5 bases, with 12 bases between them. The length of the CDR3 is 14 residues. CDR1 and CDR2 (germline): SGHRS, YFSETQ. The CDR3 spells CASSPGLYTGELFF. The CDR3 DNA reads TGCGCCAGCAGCCCGGGGCTGTATACCGGGGAGCTGTTTTTT.

This chain joins TRBV10-2 and TRBJ2-2; 9 positions match TRBD2. J lost 3 bases, V lost 3 bases, and 5 bases had no gene match. CDR1 WSHSY and CDR2 SAAADI come from the germline V gene. This CDR3 is built from 16 residues. As DNA, the CDR3 is TGCGCCAGCAGTGACTTTAGCGGGGGTGACACCGGGGAGCTGTTTTTT. The encoded protein is CASSDFSGGDTGELFF.

This clonotype was picked up many times. The chain employs TRBV29-1 and TRBJ1-2, with D maybe TRBD1 (5 bases). In germline, CDR1 is SQVTM, CDR2 ANQGSEA. Trimming took 0 bases from V and 2 from J, leaving 7 bases between them. The CDR3 extends over 13 amino acids. CDR3 DNA: TGCAGCGTTGAAGATCGGGGGAACTATGGCTACACCTTC. Residues: CSVEDRGNYGYTF.

This clonotype was detected ten times or more. The V gene is TRBV6-1, the J gene TRBJ2-6; no reliable D call. This CDR3 comprises 14 residues. Germline V gene lookup returns CDR1 MNHNS and CDR2 SASEGT. Trimming took 6 bases from V and 0 from J, leaving 6 bases between them. The CDR3 spells CASSMNSGANVLTF. CDR3 nucleotide sequence: TGTGCCAGCAGCATGAACTCTGGGGCCAACGTCCTGACTTTC.

This rearrangement joins TRBV12-3 or TRBV12-4 to TRBJ2-2; D remains ambiguous. The CDR3 spans 16 residues. Trimming pared 3 bases from V and 2 bases from J, leaving 13 bases between. The CDR3 coding sequence is TGTGCCAGCAGTTTTCGGGTCAGGATCAACACCGGGGAGCTGTTTTTT. Its protein is CASSFRVRINTGELFF.

This clonotype was observed many times. This sequence joins TRBV29-1 and TRBJ1-1, with unresolved D. Per germline, CDR1 SQVTM and CDR2 ANQGSEA. Trimming removed 7 bases from V and 0 bases from J, with 3 bases in between. This CDR3 spans 10 amino acids. CDR3 DNA sequence: TGCAGCGGCTTGAACACTGAAGCTTTCTTT. Encoded protein: CSGLNTEAFF.

V gene TRBV6-4 combines with J gene TRBJ2-3; 9 bases are shared with TRBD2. Losses at the gene ends were 0 bases for V and 1 base for J; bases not matched to a gene: 2. This CDR3 contains 16 residues. Germline V gene lookup returns CDR1 MRHNA and CDR2 SNTAGT. CDR3 loop: CASSDSPSGGTDTQYF. For the CDR3, the DNA is TGTGCCAGCAGTGACTCCCCTAGCGGGGGCACAGATACGCAGTATTTT.

V and J are TRBV20-1 and TRBJ2-1; 7 bases are shared with TRBD2. Germline V CDR1 and CDR2: DFQATT, SNEGSKA (reference sequence). The CDR3 sequence is 16 residues long. The trim removed 4 bases at V and 8 bases at J, leaving 17 bases unmatched. In DNA form, the CDR3 reads TGCAGTGCTATGCCTGGCGGGAGAGGGGTAGGGGATGAGCAGTTCTTC. Protein: CSAMPGGRGVGDEQFF.

This clonotype has ten or more counts. The V gene is TRBV5-1, the J gene TRBJ2-3; 9 bases match TRBD1. The CDR3 covers 15 residues. Germline V CDR1 and CDR2: SGHRS, YFSETQ. Unmatched junction bases numbered 5, after V lost 3 bases and J lost 3 bases. CDR3 coding DNA: TGCGCCAGCAGCTGGACAGGGGTTGAAACAGATACGCAGTATTTT. It is translated as CASSWTGVETDTQYF.